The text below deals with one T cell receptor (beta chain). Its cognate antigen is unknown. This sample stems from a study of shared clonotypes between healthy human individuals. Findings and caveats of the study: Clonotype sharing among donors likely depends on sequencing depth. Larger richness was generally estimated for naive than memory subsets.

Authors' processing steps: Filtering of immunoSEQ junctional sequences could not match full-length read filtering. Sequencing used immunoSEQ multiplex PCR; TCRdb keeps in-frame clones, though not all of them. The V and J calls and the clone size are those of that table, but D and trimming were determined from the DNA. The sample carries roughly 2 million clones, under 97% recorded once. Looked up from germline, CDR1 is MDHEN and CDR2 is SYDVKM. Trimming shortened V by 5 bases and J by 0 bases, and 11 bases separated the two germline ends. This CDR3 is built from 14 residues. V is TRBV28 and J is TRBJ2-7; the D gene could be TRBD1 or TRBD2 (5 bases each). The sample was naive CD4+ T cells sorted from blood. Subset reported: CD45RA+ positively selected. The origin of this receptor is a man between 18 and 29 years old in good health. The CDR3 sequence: CASSRDGVSYEQYF. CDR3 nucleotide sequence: TGTGCCAGCAGTAGGGACGGAGTCTCCTACGAGCAGTACTTC.